Listed here are 25 T cell receptor beta chains from one sample, sequenced in a study of blood T cell repertoires in COVID-19. The assay was immunoSEQ multiplex PCR, and TCRdb's table has in-frame clones only and misses some. Seen here are over 65,000 clones, roughly 78% observed once, and the top ten hold roughly 38%. Material: peripheral blood. The receptors were sampled from a man aged 60 to 75 with COVID-19, enrolled during active disease.

The J gene is TRBJ2-7, the V gene TRBV19; 8 bases are a match to TRBD1. CDR1 and CDR2 from the germline V gene are LNHDA and SQIVND (reference sequence). The V gene end was trimmed by 2 bases and the J gene end by 5 bases; junction bases not matched to a gene: 11. The length of the CDR3 is 16 residues. CDR3 DNA: TGTGCCAGTAGTATAAGCTACGAGTGGACAGGGCACGAGCAGTACTTC. Amino acid sequence: CASSISYEWTGHEQYF.

This clone was detected only once. The chain has TRBV5-1 and TRBJ2-7; 8 nucleotides match TRBD1. V lost 3 bases to trimming and J lost 3 bases; unmatched junction nucleotides: 2. This CDR3 contains 13 residues. Looked up from germline, CDR1 is SGHRS and CDR2 is YFSETQ. CDR3 amino acids: CASSSTGDYEQYF. CDR3 sequence (DNA): TGCGCCAGCAGCTCGACAGGGGACTACGAGCAGTACTTC. The full variable domain, rest sourced from reference TRBV5-1 and TRBJ2-7, is KAGVTQTPRYLIKTRGQQVTLSCSPISGHRSVSWYQQTPGQGLQFLFEYFSETQRNKGNFPGRFSGRQFSNSRSEMNVSTLELGDSALYLCASSSTGDYEQYFGPGTRLTVT.

The chain combines TRBV7-9 with TRBJ2-2; maybe TRBD1 (7 bases). Germline CDR1 is SEHNR and CDR2 is FQNEAQ (reference sequence). Trimming cost V 4 bases and J 6 bases, with 15 bases left between them. The CDR3 has 15 amino acids. CDR3 region: CASSSAGQISGELFF. CDR3 nucleotides: TGTGCCAGCAGCTCTGCGGGACAGATTTCCGGGGAGCTGTTTTTT.

The J gene is TRBJ1-3, the V gene TRBV25-1; perhaps TRBD1 as D (6 bases). Trimming stripped 6 bases from V and 0 bases from J, with 15 bases between. CDR1 is MGHDK, CDR2 SYGVNS, per germline. The CDR3 extends over 16 amino acids. The CDR3 DNA reads TGTGCCAGCAGCCCAAACACAGGGACCTCTGGAAACACCATATATTTT. Encoded protein: CASSPNTGTSGNTIYF.

V usage is TRBV6-5 and J usage is TRBJ2-5; 12 bases are shared with TRBD2. Germline CDR1 reads MNHEY; CDR2 reads SVGAGI. This CDR3 is built from 14 residues. J gave up 5 bases and V 6 bases, and 4 bases lay outside the gene matches. The CDR3 region is CASRRTSGTETQYF. As DNA, the CDR3 is TGTGCCAGCAGACGGACTAGCGGGACGGAGACCCAGTACTTC.

The chain couples TRBV3-1 (or the pseudogene TRBV3-2) to TRBJ1-1, with D possibly TRBD1 on 5 matching bases. CDR3 length: 12 residues. Trimming removed 6 bases from V and 7 bases from J, with 12 bases in between. Looked up from germline, CDR1 is LGHDT and CDR2 is YNNKEL (reference sequence). The CDR3 DNA sequence: TGTGCCAGCAGTCGGGGGGAGAATGAAGCTTTCTTT. Its protein is CASSRGENEAFF.

The genes are TRBV2 and TRBJ2-2; 12 nucleotides match TRBD1. The CDR3 contains 14 residues. The V and J ends lost 6 bases and 7 bases, in that order; junction bases with no gene match: 3. Germline-derived CDR1 and CDR2 are SNHLY and FYNNEI. The CDR3 DNA follows: TGTGCCAGCAGGGGGGACAGGGGGCTCGGGGAGCTGTTTTTT. This translates into CASRGDRGLGELFF.

This sequence joins TRBV18 and TRBJ2-5; D might be TRBD2 (7 bases). CDR1 KGHSH and CDR2 LQKENI come from the germline V gene. The length of the CDR3 is 17 residues. The V end was cut by 2 bases, the J end by 5 bases, with 21 bases between. This chain's CDR3 is CASSPGSGGAVAETQYF. In DNA, the CDR3 is TGTGCCAGCTCACCAGGATCTGGGGGGGCCGTGGCGGAGACCCAGTACTTC.

The chain couples TRBV7-9 to TRBJ2-2; TRBD1 matches 8 bases. This CDR3 contains 15 residues. Per germline, CDR1 SEHNR and CDR2 FQNEAQ (reference sequence). V dropped 5 bases and J dropped 4; count of bases not matched to a gene: 6. The DNA for the CDR3 is TGTGCCAGCAGCCCGGACAGGGCGGGCACCGGGGAGCTGTTTTTT. As protein: CASSPDRAGTGELFF. The full variable domain, completed using reference TRBV7-9 and TRBJ2-2, is DTGVSQNPRHKITKRGQNVTFRCDPISEHNRLYWYRQTLGQGPEFLTYFQNEAQLEKSRLLSDRFSAERPKGSFSTLEIQRTEQGDSAMYLCASSPDRAGTGELFFGEGSRLTVL.

The J gene is TRBJ2-1, the V gene TRBV5-4, with 10 positions matching TRBD2. The length of the CDR3 is 17 residues. Germline lookup yields CDR1 SGHNT and CDR2 YYREEE (reference sequence). After removal of 5 bases from V and 8 bases from J, the junction contained 16 bases not matched to a gene. The CDR3 nucleotides are TGTGCCAGCAGGCCGGGTGTCGGGCTAGCGGGAGTGGATGAGCAGTTCTTC. Its protein product is CASRPGVGLAGVDEQFF.

The rearrangement uses TRBV19 and TRBJ2-3; 11 bases align to TRBD2. V gave up 7 bases and J gave up 0 bases; unmatched junction bases: 12. Germline CDR1 is LNHDA and CDR2 is SQIVND (reference sequence). The CDR3 has 18 amino acids. The CDR3 is CASTITTSGASSTDTQYF. The CDR3 DNA reads TGTGCCAGTACCATAACGACTAGCGGGGCCTCTAGCACAGATACGCAGTATTTT.

The chain has TRBV10-3 and TRBJ1-1, with D uncertain. The CDR3 length is 14 residues. V lost 2 bases and J lost 1, with 8 bases in between. The V gene's germline CDR1 is ENHRY and CDR2 SYGVKD. DNA for the CDR3: TGTGCCATCAGTGAGAGAGTTACGAACACTGAAGCTTTCTTT. Residues: CAISERVTNTEAFF.

The chain uses TRBV24-1 and TRBJ2-2; 8 bases align to TRBD1. Germline CDR1 is KGHDR and CDR2 is SFDVKD. The CDR3 is 14 residues long. The J segment lost 1 base and the V segment lost 9 bases, leaving 3 bases of the junction unmatched. The CDR3 spells CATGGTGNTGELFF. In DNA form, the CDR3 reads TGTGCCACCGGAGGGACAGGGAACACCGGGGAGCTGTTTTTT.

The V gene is TRBV19, the J gene TRBJ1-5; weak D call: TRBD1 (5 bases). The CDR3 runs to 14 residues. CDR1 is LNHDA and CDR2 is SQIVND in the germline V gene (reference sequence). The V gene lost 3 bases and the J gene lost 5 bases, with 11 bases spanning the gap. The CDR3 here is CASSIGQGYQPQHF. In nucleotides, the CDR3 is TGTGCCAGTAGTATTGGGCAGGGTTATCAGCCCCAGCATTTT. The full variable domain, rest sourced from reference TRBV19 and TRBJ1-5, is DGGITQSPKYLFRKEGQNVTLSCEQNLNHDAMYWYRQDPGQGLRLIYYSQIVNDFQKGDIAEGYSVSREKKESFPLTVTSAQKNPTAFYLCASSIGQGYQPQHFGDGTRLSIL.

This clone came up a few times. CDR3 region: CASSEGTGWGTQYF. The DNA for the CDR3 is TGTGCCAGCAGTGAGGGGACAGGGTGGGGGACCCAGTACTTC. The V and J genes are TRBV2 and TRBJ2-5; 9 bases fit TRBD1. With V trimmed by 3 bases and J by 7 bases, 6 bases remained unmatched. The CDR3 has 14 residues. Germline CDR1 and CDR2: SNHLY and FYNNEI.

The chain carries TRBV7-8 and TRBJ2-7, with TRBD1 matching over 7 bases. This CDR3 has 18 residues. V lost 2 bases and J lost 0; bases outside the gene matches: 13. CDR1 is SGHVS and CDR2 is FQNEAQ in the germline V gene. The CDR3 bases are TGTGCCAGCAGCTTAATCCCCTCAAACAGGGGTCTCTCCTACGAGCAGTACTTC. This codes for CASSLIPSNRGLSYEQYF. Variable domain in full (rest from reference TRBV7-8 and TRBJ2-7): GAGVSQSPRYKVAKRGQDVALRCDPISGHVSLFWYQQALGQGPEFLTYFQNEAQLDKSGLPSDRFFAERPEGSVSTLKIQRTQQEDSAVYLCASSLIPSNRGLSYEQYFGPGTRLTVT.

The V call is TRBV10-3, the J call TRBJ2-7; 7 bases line up with TRBD2. The CDR3 totals 15 residues. V lost 3 bases, J lost 3 bases, and 8 bases stayed unmatched. CDR1 and CDR2 (germline): ENHRY, SYGVKD. In DNA form, the CDR3 reads TGTGCCATCAGTGATCAAACGGCTAGCGGCTACGAGCAGTACTTC. The encoded protein is CAISDQTASGYEQYF.

The chain carries TRBV5-1 and TRBJ1-1; D gene unclear. Germline V gene data show CDR1 as SGHRS and CDR2 as YFSETQ. V shed 0 bases and J shed 6 bases, with 18 bases lying between them. The CDR3 is made up of 16 amino acids. The CDR3 spells CASSLEGYRGPPEAFF. The CDR3 DNA reads TGCGCCAGCAGCTTGGAAGGTTACCGGGGTCCCCCTGAAGCTTTCTTT.

This clone occurred once. The chain combines TRBV7-8 with TRBJ2-2; 7 bases are a match to TRBD1. The V and J ends lost 0 bases and 3 bases, in that order; junction bases with no gene match: 4. This CDR3 is 16 amino acids long. Per germline, CDR1 SGHVS and CDR2 FQNEAQ. For the CDR3, the DNA is TGTGCCAGCAGCTTAGCGACAGGGCGGGACACCGGGGAGCTGTTTTTT. Translation gives CASSLATGRDTGELFF.

V and J are TRBV6-5 and TRBJ2-7; D not resolved. Trimming took 7 bases from V and 4 from J, leaving 8 bases between them. Looked up from germline, CDR1 is MNHEY and CDR2 is SVGAGI. The CDR3 totals 11 residues. CDR3 loop: CASNFAYEQYF. The CDR3 DNA follows: TGTGCCAGCAACTTTGCGTACGAGCAGTACTTC.

The sample holds a few counts of this clone. The chain uses TRBV9 and TRBJ1-3; D may be TRBD1 (6 bases). V lost 4 bases and J lost 1, with 12 bases in between. The CDR3 consists of 15 residues. Germline V gene sequence: CDR1 SGDLS, CDR2 YYNGEE. The CDR3 reads CASSFRGGSGNTIYF. In nucleotides, the CDR3 is TGTGCCAGCAGCTTTCGAGGGGGTTCTGGAAACACCATATATTTT.

V and J are TRBV7-2 and TRBJ1-1; D is unresolved. The CDR3 totals 15 residues. From germline, CDR1 is SGHTA and CDR2 FQGNSA. Trimming left V 0 bases short and J 1 base short, with 9 bases between. As DNA, the CDR3 is TGTGCCAGCAGCTTAGCCGCACAGAAGAACACTGAAGCTTTCTTT. Protein: CASSLAAQKNTEAFF.

This chain links TRBV2 with TRBJ2-7, with TRBD1 identical over 11 bases. Losses at the gene ends were 6 bases for V and 2 bases for J; bases not matched to a gene: 15. The CDR3 extends over 18 amino acids. Germline loops: CDR1 SNHLY, CDR2 FYNNEI. The CDR3 reads CASSSRSGTGGSPYEQYF. In DNA form, the CDR3 reads TGTGCCAGCAGCTCCCGGTCCGGGACAGGGGGTTCCCCCTACGAGCAGTACTTC.

The V gene is TRBV18, the J gene TRBJ2-3; D is ambiguous. V lost 5 bases, J lost 0 bases, and 6 bases lay in between. The CDR3 length is 13 residues. Germline assignment: CDR1 KGHSH and CDR2 LQKENI. Here the CDR3 reads CASSSPSTDTQYF. CDR3 bases: TGTGCCAGCTCATCTCCTAGCACAGATACGCAGTATTTT.

The sample holds many counts of this clone. The J gene is TRBJ1-6, the V gene TRBV3-1 (or the pseudogene TRBV3-2), with TRBD1 identical over 12 bases. Germline V CDR1 and CDR2: LGHDT, YNNKEL (reference sequence). V lost 4 bases, J lost 8 bases, and 6 bases stayed unmatched. The length of the CDR3 is 16 residues. CDR3 sequence (DNA): TGTGCCAGCAGCCCTCGGGACAGGGGGCTAGATTCACCCCTCCACTTT. Amino acids: CASSPRDRGLDSPLHF.